One sample yielded the 7 T cell receptor beta chains listed below, sequenced in a study of blood T cells in healthy people across ages. It was with a sample-barcoded 5' primer and a J-beta primer mix that a second PCR of roughly 6 to 12 cycles was run. One entry per CDR3 protein, called by TCRdb with MiXCR from the 5' RACE reads. The sample consists of 980,000 or so distinct CDR3 sequences, around 48% of them appearing once. The source material was blood. The receptor set was obtained from a man younger than 45 in good health.

This clonotype came up a few times. The genes are TRBV6-6 and TRBJ2-3, with a tentative D call TRBD2 (6 bases). The CDR3 has 14 amino acids. Trimming cost V 6 bases and J 3 bases, with 13 bases left between them. CDR1 and CDR2 from the germline V gene are MNHNY and SVGAGI (reference sequence). CDR3 loop: CASRAEGRTDTQYF. In nucleotides, the CDR3 is TGTGCCAGCAGGGCGGAGGGGAGGACAGATACGCAGTATTTT.

The chain combines TRBV27 with TRBJ2-7, with 10 bases that match TRBD2. The length of the CDR3 is 14 residues. Germline CDR1 and CDR2: MNHEY and SMNVEV (reference sequence). V was clipped by 5 bases and J by 4 bases; unmatched bases: 5. The CDR3, as DNA: TGTGCCAGCAGTCCGGCTAGCGGGGGTTACGAGCAGTACTTC. This translates into CASSPASGGYEQYF.

A note on this clonotype: It may be a read error: a sequence one base away is much more abundant. The rearrangement uses TRBV4-2 and TRBJ2-2, with D hard to call. V dropped 0 bases and J dropped 3 bases, with 2 bases sitting between them. Per germline, CDR1 LGHNA and CDR2 YNFKEQ. The CDR3 consists of 13 residues. CDR3 DNA: TGTGCCAGCAGCCAAGAGCACACCGGGGAGCTGTTTTTT. Residues: CASSQEHTGELFF.

This clonotype was seen a single time. The rearrangement uses TRBV20-1 and TRBJ2-7, with 10 bases identical to TRBD2. Germline assignment: CDR1 DFQATT and CDR2 SNEGSKA (reference sequence). J was trimmed by 7 bases and V by 2 bases; bases with no gene match: 11. CDR3 length: 15 residues. The CDR3 loop is CSARPSGRTMREQYF. Here the CDR3 DNA reads TGCAGTGCTAGACCTAGCGGGAGAACAATGAGAGAGCAGTACTTC.

This clonotype was found many times. The chain joins TRBV2 to TRBJ1-2; the D is unclear. Germline CDR1 reads SNHLY; CDR2 reads FYNNEI. The CDR3 has 15 amino acids. V gave up 4 bases and J gave up 8 bases, with 20 bases separating them. Here the CDR3 DNA reads TGTGCCAGCAGTGCGGAATTAGAACAAACGGACGGCTACACCTTC. It yields the protein CASSAELEQTDGYTF.

The chain uses TRBV18 and TRBJ1-5; unclear D gene. CDR1 KGHSH and CDR2 LQKENI come from the germline V gene. The CDR3 is 13 amino acids. The ends were cut back, 6 bases at V and 5 bases at J, with 11 bases in the middle. This CDR3 is CASSLKSDQPQHF. The CDR3 DNA reads TGTGCCAGCTCGCTAAAGTCCGATCAGCCCCAGCATTTT.

The chain carries TRBV20-1 and TRBJ1-4; D is ambiguous. Per germline, CDR1 DFQATT and CDR2 SNEGSKA (reference sequence). With 0 bases removed from V and 4 bases from J, the gap between germline ends came to 15 bases. The CDR3 contains 16 residues. CDR3 residues: CSARDVGGTHNEKLFF. CDR3 in DNA: TGCAGTGCTAGAGATGTAGGAGGCACTCATAATGAAAAACTGTTTTTT.